A single sample is the source of the 17 T cell receptor beta chains below, sequenced in a study of identical twins. TCRdb re-called the 5' RACE reads with MiXCR, one entry per CDR3 protein. The repertoire holds approximately 490,000 distinct CDR3 sequences, around 24% seen once, with around 0.47% in the top ten. In addition, the sample was reused for a study of yellow fever vaccine responses in identical twins.

Sample: CD4+ T cells sorted from blood. These receptors were obtained from a woman in her late teens or twenties in good health.

The gene calls are TRBV5-1 and TRBJ1-1; no clear D. Looked up from germline, CDR1 is SGHRS and CDR2 is YFSETQ. This CDR3 is built from 13 residues. Trimming left V 6 bases short and J 0 bases short, with 9 bases between. The CDR3 sequence is CASKRDMNTEAFF. The CDR3 DNA reads TGCGCCAGCAAGCGGGATATGAACACTGAAGCTTTCTTT. Based on the CDR3 plus reference TRBV5-1 and TRBJ1-1, the full variable domain is KAGVTQTPRYLIKTRGQQVTLSCSPISGHRSVSWYQQTPGQGLQFLFEYFSETQRNKGNFPGRFSGRQFSNSRSEMNVSTLELGDSALYLCASKRDMNTEAFFGQGTRLTVV.

Notes on this clonotype: One junction end does not reproduce the germline sequence, and a read error may be involved. The J gene is TRBJ2-3, the V gene TRBV12-3 or TRBV12-4; 11 bases align to TRBD2. This CDR3 has 17 amino acids. The CDR3 nucleotides read TGTGCCAGCAGTCTAGCGGGAGGCCCCTCCGTAGGTGAGACGCAGTATTTT. Translated, it gives CASSLAGGPSVGETQYF.

The chain combines TRBV5-4 with TRBJ2-4, with TRBD1 matching over 7 bases. The CDR3 sequence is 15 residues long. V gave up 4 bases and J gave up 3 bases; unmatched junction bases: 7. CDR1 is SGHNT, CDR2 YYREEE, per germline (reference sequence). CDR3 in amino acids: CASSRQGGNKNIQYF. The CDR3 DNA reads TGTGCCAGCAGCCGACAAGGGGGCAACAAAAACATTCAGTACTTC.

This chain joins TRBV15 and TRBJ2-1; a possible D gene is TRBD2 (7 bases). V was pared by 5 bases and J by 7 bases, with 15 bases between. CDR1 and CDR2 (germline): LNHNV, YYDKDF (reference sequence). This CDR3 spans 14 amino acids. This CDR3 is CATSRGGAPNEQFF. Here the CDR3 DNA reads TGTGCCACCAGCCGTGGGGGGGCCCCAAATGAGCAGTTCTTC.

The chain joins TRBV11-2 to TRBJ2-1; TRBD2 matches 9 bases. Germline V gene sequence: CDR1 SGHAT, CDR2 FQNNGV. The CDR3 is 15 residues long. After removal of 5 bases from V and 6 bases from J, the junction contained 8 bases not matched to a gene. CDR3 residues: CASSLIGAGGNEQFF. DNA of the CDR3: TGTGCCAGCAGCCTCATCGGAGCGGGAGGCAATGAGCAGTTCTTC.

V gene TRBV11-2 combines with J gene TRBJ2-7; D ambiguous. Trimming cost V 0 bases and J 0 bases, with 6 bases left between them. This CDR3 is built from 14 residues. Germline assignment: CDR1 SGHAT and CDR2 FQNNGV. The CDR3 sequence is CASSLDYPSYEQYF. The CDR3 coding sequence is TGTGCCAGCAGCTTAGACTATCCCTCCTACGAGCAGTACTTC.

This clonotype has just a few counts. Relative to the germline gene, one junction end is altered; a read error may explain this. The chain carries TRBV20-1 and TRBJ2-1; D may be TRBD2 (6 bases). The CDR3 totals 11 residues. Per germline, CDR1 DFQATT and CDR2 SNEGSKA (reference sequence). The CDR3: CSARTVGLNLF. In nucleotides, the CDR3 is TGCAGTGCTAGGACCGTGGGACTTAACCTTTTC.

The chain combines TRBV20-1 with TRBJ2-7, with D perhaps TRBD1 or TRBD2 (6 bases each). This CDR3 has 12 amino acids. Deletions cut 7 bases from V and 4 bases from J, with 14 bases between. From germline, CDR1 is DFQATT and CDR2 SNEGSKA (reference sequence). DNA of the CDR3: TGCAGTGTGGAAGGGGGACTTTACGAGCAGTACGTC. Its protein is CSVEGGLYEQYV.

V is TRBV5-1 and J is TRBJ2-2, with D perhaps matching TRBD2 (6 bases). The CDR3 runs to 17 residues. V was trimmed by 0 bases and J by 1 base, leaving 13 bases between them. CDR1 and CDR2 (germline): SGHRS, YFSETQ. In DNA, the CDR3 is TGCGCCAGCAGCTTGGAAGGGAGGCCCGGGAACACCGGGGAGCTGTTTTTT. Translation gives CASSLEGRPGNTGELFF.

The chain couples TRBV20-1 to TRBJ1-5, with D possibly being TRBD1 (5 bases). The CDR3 length is 14 residues. Per germline, CDR1 DFQATT and CDR2 SNEGSKA (reference sequence). The germline V and J ends were trimmed by 5 bases and 2 bases, with 13 bases remaining between them. CDR3 in DNA: TGCAGTGCTGGGGCCCTCGGAGGCAATCAGCCCCAGCATTTT. It specifies CSAGALGGNQPQHF.

This clonotype was observed a handful of times. The J gene is TRBJ2-6, the V gene TRBV20-1; D remains ambiguous. The CDR3 consists of 15 residues. Germline assignment: CDR1 DFQATT and CDR2 SNEGSKA (reference sequence). V lost 5 bases and J 2 bases, leaving 13 bases between the germline ends. CDR3 DNA: TGCAGTGCTCTCCACAGAGCGCCTGGGGCCAACGTCCTGACTTTC. Translated: CSALHRAPGANVLTF.

This clonotype has a handful of counts. The chain joins TRBV5-5 to TRBJ1-5; 7 bases align to TRBD1. This CDR3 is 14 amino acids long. The junction had 5 bases not matched to a gene; V was cut back by 4 bases and J by 4 bases. In germline, CDR1 is SGHKS, CDR2 YYEKEE (reference sequence). The CDR3, as DNA: TGTGCCAGCAGCCGCGACAGGGCTAATCAGCCCCAGCATTTT. This translates into CASSRDRANQPQHF.

A few counts support this clonotype. The chain's CDR3 is CASSLAPGGTEKLFF. Here the CDR3 DNA reads TGTGCCAGCAGCTTAGCACCTGGAGGTACTGAAAAACTGTTTTTT. This chain uses TRBV7-9 with TRBJ1-4, with D unclear. CDR1 SEHNR and CDR2 FQNEAQ come from the germline V gene (reference sequence). The germline V and J ends were trimmed by 0 bases and 7 bases, with 12 bases remaining between them. The CDR3 loop spans 15 amino acids.

V and J are TRBV6-1 and TRBJ2-1, with D possibly called TRBD1 or TRBD2 (5 bases each). Trimming took off 2 bases at V and 0 bases at J, with 8 bases between the two ends. The CDR3 has 15 residues. The germline V gene encodes CDR1 MNHNS and CDR2 SASEGT. Written as DNA, the CDR3 is TGTGCCAGCAGTGAATTGGGACGCTCCTACAATGAGCAGTTCTTC. It specifies CASSELGRSYNEQFF.

The chain is built from TRBV9 and TRBJ2-2; 8 bases fit TRBD1. With 0 bases clipped from V and 4 bases from J, the junction kept 2 bases outside the gene matches. The CDR3 sequence is 15 residues long. CDR1 is SGDLS and CDR2 is YYNGEE in the germline V gene. The CDR3 DNA reads TGTGCCAGCAGCGTAGGGGGACAGGCCACCGGGGAGCTGTTTTTT. Protein product: CASSVGGQATGELFF.

This clonotype was counted between two and nine times. The V call is TRBV7-9, the J call TRBJ2-3; perhaps TRBD2 as D (6 bases). CDR1 SEHNR and CDR2 FQNEAQ come from the germline V gene (reference sequence). The CDR3 loop spans 15 amino acids. V lost 5 bases to trimming and J lost 4 bases, with 16 bases between them. Written as DNA, the CDR3 is TGTGCCAGCAGCCGAAACCCCGGGAGTTCAGATACGCAGTATTTT. This encodes CASSRNPGSSDTQYF.

V and J are TRBV6-1 and TRBJ2-7; 8 bases fit TRBD2. Germline lookup yields CDR1 MNHNS and CDR2 SASEGT. The CDR3 extends over 14 amino acids. Trimming took 5 bases from V and 4 from J; bases not matched to a gene: 7. The CDR3: CASSTSGSLYEQYF. In DNA, the CDR3 is TGTGCCAGCAGTACGAGCGGGAGTCTGTACGAGCAGTACTTC.